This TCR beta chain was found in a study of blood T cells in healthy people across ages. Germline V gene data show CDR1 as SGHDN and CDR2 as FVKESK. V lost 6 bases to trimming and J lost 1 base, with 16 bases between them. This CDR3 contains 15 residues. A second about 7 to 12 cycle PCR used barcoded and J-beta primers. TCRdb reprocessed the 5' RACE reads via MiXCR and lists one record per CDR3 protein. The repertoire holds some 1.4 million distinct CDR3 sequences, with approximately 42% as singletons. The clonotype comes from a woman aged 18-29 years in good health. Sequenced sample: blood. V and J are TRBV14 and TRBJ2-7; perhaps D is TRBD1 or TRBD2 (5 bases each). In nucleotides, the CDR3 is TGTGCCAGCAGTGTCAGACCGGGGCGATCCTACGAGCAGTACTTC. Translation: CASSVRPGRSYEQYF.